A selection of T cell receptor beta chains follows, all from one sample in a study of cytomegalovirus exposure and HLA in healthy donors. Here immunoSEQ multiplex PCR was the method, and the copy in TCRdb shows in-frame clones only, minus some. Of fewer than 70,000 clones listed, more than 90% were seen once; the top ten hold around 0.83%. Sequenced: PBMCs. These receptors were collected from a man aged 18-30 years in good health and CMV-seronegative. The CDR3 runs from the conserved cysteine through the conserved F or W. Fields, in order: D gene, V gene, clone size, J gene, CDR3 protein, CDR3 DNA. A D gene is named only where the DNA matches it firmly. Not every row has a clone size; where given, it reads once, few, many or a size class.

-	TRBV5-5	-	TRBJ2-6	CASSPSGANVLTF	TGTGCCAGCAGCCCTTCTGGGGCCAACGTCCTGACTTTC
-	TRBV30	-	TRBJ2-7	CAWRDNHHEQYF	TGTGCCTGGAGGGACAATCACCACGAGCAGTACTTC
-	TRBV5-5	-	TRBJ2-1	CAVSGGIFNEQFF	TGTGCCGTCTCGGGGGGCATTTTCAATGAGCAGTTCTTC
-	TRBV15	-	TRBJ1-5	CATSRDLGGGSQPQHF	TGTGCCACCAGCAGAGATTTGGGAGGAGGGAGTCAGCCCCAGCATTTT
-	TRBV5-6	-	TRBJ2-4	CASSLGGRRAKNIQYF	TGTGCCAGCAGCTTGGGGGGCAGGAGAGCCAAAAACATTCAGTACTTC
-	TRBV5-6	-	TRBJ1-1	CASSLNRRDTEAFF	TGTGCCAGCAGCTTAAACAGGAGAGACACTGAAGCTTTCTTT
-	TRBV9	-	TRBJ2-2	CASSVEGGRPGELFF	TGTGCCAGCAGCGTAGAGGGAGGCCGCCCCGGGGAGCTGTTTTTT
-	TRBV6-5	-	TRBJ1-4	CASTDAGLGKLFF	TGTGCCAGCACCGATGCGGGGTTAGGAAAACTGTTTTTT
TRBD1	TRBV5-1	-	TRBJ2-3	CASSFGNRGTDTQYF	TGCGCCAGCAGCTTCGGTAACAGGGGTACAGATACGCAGTATTTT
TRBD2	TRBV7-9	-	TRBJ2-2	CASSTRTSVAPGELFF	TGTGCCAGCAGCACCCGCACTAGCGTTGCCCCCGGGGAGCTGTTTTTT
-	TRBV28	-	TRBJ1-1	CASGRTERLPNTEAFF	TGTGCCAGCGGACGGACAGAGCGGCTTCCGAACACTGAAGCTTTCTTT
-	TRBV5-1	-	TRBJ1-4	CASSLVGGSNEKLFF	TGCGCCAGCAGCTTGGTTGGGGGGTCAAATGAAAAACTGTTTTTT
-	TRBV29-1	-	TRBJ2-2	CSASLLGSGGELFF	TGCAGCGCCTCACTACTAGGGTCGGGCGGGGAGCTGTTTTTT
-	TRBV30	once	TRBJ2-3	CAWSPLGSGTDTQYF	TGTGCCTGGAGCCCCCTGGGGTCGGGAACAGATACGCAGTATTTT
TRBD2	TRBV7-2	once	TRBJ2-7	CASSLGASGISYEQYF	TGTGCCAGCAGCTTAGGCGCTAGCGGGATCTCCTACGAGCAGTACTTC
TRBD1	TRBV7-2	-	TRBJ1-5	CASSLGQGGSQPQHF	TGTGCCAGCAGCTTAGGACAGGGTGGATCTCAGCCCCAGCATTTT
-	TRBV18	-	TRBJ1-1	CASSPVIRGQNTEAFF	TGTGCCAGCTCACCTGTGATCCGAGGCCAGAACACTGAAGCTTTCTTT
TRBD2	TRBV9	once	TRBJ2-1	CASSPGLAGYSQFF	TGTGCCAGCAGCCCTGGACTAGCGGGCTATTCCCAGTTCTTC
-	TRBV6-1	-	TRBJ2-5	CASSDPRRAQGETQYF	TGTGCCAGCAGTGACCCCCGGCGGGCACAGGGAGAGACCCAGTACTTC
TRBD2	TRBV27	-	TRBJ2-1	CASRGTRTNEQFF	TGTGCCAGCAGGGGGACTAGGACTAATGAGCAGTTCTTC
-	TRBV4-1	-	TRBJ1-1	CASSQGKVARQEAFF	TGCGCCAGCAGCCAAGGGAAGGTAGCCAGACAGGAAGCTTTCTTT
-	TRBV6-6	-	TRBJ2-6	CASEMGDRANVLTF	TGTGCCAGCGAGATGGGGGACAGGGCCAACGTCCTGACTTTC
TRBD1	TRBV18	-	TRBJ2-7	CASSPPGQGAYEQYF	TGTGCCAGCTCACCACCGGGACAGGGGGCGTACGAGCAGTACTTC
-	TRBV30	-	TRBJ2-3	CAWSVSEGDTQYF	TGTGCCTGGAGTGTTAGCGAGGGAGATACGCAGTATTTT
TRBD2	TRBV15	-	TRBJ2-7	CATSRAYSGRDYEQYF	TGTGCCACCAGCAGGGCATATAGCGGGAGGGACTACGAGCAGTACTTC
-	TRBV2	-	TRBJ2-6	CASMSSGANVLTF	TGTGCCAGCATGAGCTCTGGGGCCAACGTCCTGACTTTC
-	TRBV5-1	-	TRBJ2-2	CASSFSLLLNTGELFF	TGCGCCAGCAGCTTTTCCCTACTTTTAAACACCGGGGAGCTGTTTTTT
-	TRBV28	-	TRBJ1-1	CASSLGAHLGDTEAFF	TGTGCCAGCAGTTTAGGGGCACACTTAGGGGACACTGAAGCTTTCTTT
-	TRBV28	-	TRBJ1-1	CASSLELENTEAFF	TGTGCCAGCAGTTTGGAGTTGGAGAACACTGAAGCTTTCTTT
TRBD1	TRBV28	-	TRBJ2-5	CASSLWGTGGETQYF	TGTGCCAGCAGTTTGTGGGGAACAGGGGGAGAGACCCAGTACTTC
-	TRBV28	-	TRBJ2-2	CASSLFAGSGELFF	TGTGCCAGCAGTTTGTTTGCCGGTTCCGGGGAGCTGTTTTTT
-	TRBV7-9	-	TRBJ2-7	CASSPKRGSSYEQYF	TGTGCCAGCAGCCCCAAACGCGGCTCAAGCTACGAGCAGTACTTC
-	TRBV6-5	-	TRBJ1-2	CASSYSKGARYGYTF	TGTGCCAGCAGTTACTCGAAAGGGGCGCGATATGGCTACACCTTC
-	TRBV28	once	TRBJ1-1	CASSIIGTEAFF	TGTGCCAGCAGTATTATCGGCACTGAAGCTTTCTTT
-	TRBV15	once	TRBJ1-3	CATSRDLAGSGNTIYF	TGTGCCACCAGCAGAGATCTTGCAGGCTCTGGAAACACCATATATTTT
TRBD2	TRBV7-6	-	TRBJ2-2	CASSHPREEAGEARELFF	TGTGCCAGCAGCCACCCAAGGGAGGAAGCGGGAGAGGCGCGGGAGCTGTTTTTT
TRBD1	TRBV28	-	TRBJ2-7	CASSGTGVHYEQYF	TGTGCCAGCAGTGGGACAGGGGTTCACTACGAGCAGTACTTC
TRBD1	TRBV28	-	TRBJ1-1	CASTQGGNTEAFF	TGTGCCAGCACCCAGGGGGGGAACACTGAAGCTTTCTTT
TRBD1	TRBV5-6	-	TRBJ2-7	CASSWRGQGPYEQYF	TGTGCCAGCAGCTGGCGAGGACAGGGGCCCTACGAGCAGTACTTC
TRBD1	TRBV7-2	-	TRBJ1-5	CASSFRQGGNQPQHF	TGTGCCAGCAGCTTCCGACAGGGTGGCAATCAGCCCCAGCATTTT
-	TRBV2	once	TRBJ2-1	CASMGLPTYNEQFF	TGTGCCAGCATGGGACTTCCGACCTACAATGAGCAGTTCTTC
TRBD1	TRBV27	-	TRBJ2-4	CASKQGHIQYF	TGTGCCAGCAAACAGGGGCACATTCAGTACTTC
TRBD2	TRBV10-3	-	TRBJ2-1	CAIRPTSGSPYNEQFF	TGTGCCATCAGACCGACTAGCGGTTCGCCCTACAATGAGCAGTTCTTC
TRBD2	TRBV5-1	-	TRBJ2-7	CASSGGFGSGGYEQYF	TGCGCCAGCAGCGGGGGTTTTGGTAGCGGGGGCTACGAGCAGTACTTC
TRBD2	TRBV2	-	TRBJ2-7	CASSPSGSSNEQYF	TGTGCCAGCAGTCCAAGCGGGAGTTCCAACGAGCAGTACTTC
TRBD2	TRBV4-1	-	TRBJ2-1	CASRVSGAYNEQFF	TGCGCCAGCAGGGTGAGCGGGGCATACAATGAGCAGTTCTTC
-	TRBV28	-	TRBJ2-3	CASRAWGVRTDTQYF	TGTGCCAGCAGGGCGTGGGGGGTAAGGACAGATACGCAGTATTTT
TRBD2	TRBV7-9	-	TRBJ2-7	CASSLIPGTSGSSYEQYF	TGTGCCAGCAGCCTCATACCAGGGACTAGCGGAAGTTCCTACGAGCAGTACTTC
TRBD2	TRBV2	-	TRBJ2-2	CASITELAGGTGELFF	TGTGCCAGCATTACAGAACTAGCGGGAGGCACCGGGGAGCTGTTTTTT
TRBD1	TRBV30	once	TRBJ2-1	CAWSRTGRSYNEQFF	TGTGCCTGGAGTCGGACAGGGAGATCCTACAATGAGCAGTTCTTC
TRBD1	TRBV4-2	-	TRBJ2-6	CASSQGPGGTGSFGANVLTF	TGTGCCAGCAGCCAAGGTCCCGGCGGGACAGGGAGTTTTGGGGCCAACGTCCTGACTTTC
-	TRBV28	once	TRBJ1-1	CASSPRDEAFF	TGTGCCAGCAGTCCCCGGGATGAAGCTTTCTTT
-	TRBV29-1	once	TRBJ2-1	CSVDGGNEQFF	TGCAGCGTTGACGGCGGCAATGAGCAGTTCTTC
TRBD2	TRBV5-4	-	TRBJ2-2	CASSLGLAGVGGELFF	TGTGCCAGCAGCTTAGGACTAGCGGGAGTTGGCGGGGAGCTGTTTTTT
TRBD2	TRBV19	-	TRBJ2-7	CASSIKRTPPGGPPSYEQYF	TGTGCCAGTAGTATAAAGAGGACTCCCCCGGGAGGGCCCCCTTCCTACGAGCAGTACTTC
-	TRBV7-8	once	TRBJ2-7	CASSLAVDSSYEQYF	TGTGCCAGCAGCTTAGCGGTCGACAGCTCCTACGAGCAGTACTTC
-	TRBV2	once	TRBJ1-4	CASSDRGRTFEKLFF	TGTGCCAGCAGTGATAGAGGAAGAACTTTCGAAAAACTGTTTTTT
-	TRBV18	-	TRBJ2-5	CASSPPAAGSQETQYF	TGTGCCAGCTCACCACCGGCCGCGGGGTCCCAAGAGACCCAGTACTTC
-	TRBV25-1	-	TRBJ1-4	CASRGATNEKLFF	TGTGCCAGCCGGGGGGCAACTAATGAAAAACTGTTTTTT
-	TRBV7-9	-	TRBJ1-3	CASSSHRATSGNTIYF	TGTGCCAGCAGCTCCCACAGGGCCACCTCTGGAAACACCATATATTTT